Included here is one T cell receptor beta chain sequence, with context. Its target is unknown. Profiling relied on immunoSEQ multiplex PCR, and the TCRdb table lists in-frame clones only, not all of them. The table has 9,000 to 13,000 clones, roughly 73% seen once; the top ten hold 33%. The CDR3 contains 13 residues. The ends were cut back, 5 bases at V and 13 bases at J, with 15 bases in the middle. Looked up from germline, CDR1 is SEHNR and CDR2 is FQNEAQ (reference sequence). The entry originates in a study of OX40 agonist ivuxolimab in advanced cancers. About the research overall: One patient with hepatocellular carcinoma and two with cutaneous melanoma, three in all, had partial responses.

Study results and caveats: Normalized T-cell clonal expansion was also low in a subset of nonresponders.

Specimen: CD4+ or CD8+ T cells sorted from blood, collected in a trial of the OX40 agonist ivuxolimab. This sequence was found in an adult with an advanced solid tumor such as melanoma, head and neck, liver or kidney cancer. V and J are TRBV7-9 and TRBJ1-6, with D tentatively TRBD1 (6 bases). The CDR3 spells CASSKEGGNPLHF. The CDR3 bases are TGTGCCAGCAGCAAAGAAGGGGGGAACCCCCTCCACTTT.